This TCR beta chain was sequenced for a study of OX40 agonist ivuxolimab in advanced cancers. About this clone itself: Its specificity is unknown. A junction boundary mismatches the germline segment, possibly from a read error.

The CDR3 is made up of 13 amino acids. Germline CDR1 reads LNHDA; CDR2 reads SQIVND (reference sequence). Only in-frame clones appear in the TCRdb table, and some are missing; sequencing was by immunoSEQ multiplex PCR. The repertoire consists of about 66,000 clones, with 75% to 90% occurring once and the leading ten covering 4%. Study outcomes and limitations: Antigens targeted by the expanded peripheral T cells were not determined. There was clonal expansion of CD4+ and CD8+ blood T cells by week 6 at 0.1 to 3.0 mg/kg. Low clonal expansion, among the lowest seen, marked partial responders at 0.1-3.0 mg/kg.

This chain joins TRBV19 and TRBJ1-1; a possible D gene is TRBD1 (6 bases). This sample comprised CD4+ or CD8+ T cells sorted from blood, obtained in a trial of the OX40 agonist ivuxolimab. The receptor comes from an adult with an advanced solid tumor such as melanoma, head and neck, liver or kidney cancer. The CDR3 is CASSFPRDTQAFF. For the CDR3, the DNA is TGTGCCAGTAGTTTTCCCCGGGACACTCAAGCTTTCTTT. The variable domain in full, completed from reference TRBV19 and TRBJ1-1, reads DGGITQSPKYLFRKEGQNVTLSCEQNLNHDAMYWYRQDPGQGLRLIYYSQIVNDFQKGDIAEGYSVSREKKESFPLTVTSAQKNPTAFYLCASSFPRDTQAFFGQGTRLTVV.